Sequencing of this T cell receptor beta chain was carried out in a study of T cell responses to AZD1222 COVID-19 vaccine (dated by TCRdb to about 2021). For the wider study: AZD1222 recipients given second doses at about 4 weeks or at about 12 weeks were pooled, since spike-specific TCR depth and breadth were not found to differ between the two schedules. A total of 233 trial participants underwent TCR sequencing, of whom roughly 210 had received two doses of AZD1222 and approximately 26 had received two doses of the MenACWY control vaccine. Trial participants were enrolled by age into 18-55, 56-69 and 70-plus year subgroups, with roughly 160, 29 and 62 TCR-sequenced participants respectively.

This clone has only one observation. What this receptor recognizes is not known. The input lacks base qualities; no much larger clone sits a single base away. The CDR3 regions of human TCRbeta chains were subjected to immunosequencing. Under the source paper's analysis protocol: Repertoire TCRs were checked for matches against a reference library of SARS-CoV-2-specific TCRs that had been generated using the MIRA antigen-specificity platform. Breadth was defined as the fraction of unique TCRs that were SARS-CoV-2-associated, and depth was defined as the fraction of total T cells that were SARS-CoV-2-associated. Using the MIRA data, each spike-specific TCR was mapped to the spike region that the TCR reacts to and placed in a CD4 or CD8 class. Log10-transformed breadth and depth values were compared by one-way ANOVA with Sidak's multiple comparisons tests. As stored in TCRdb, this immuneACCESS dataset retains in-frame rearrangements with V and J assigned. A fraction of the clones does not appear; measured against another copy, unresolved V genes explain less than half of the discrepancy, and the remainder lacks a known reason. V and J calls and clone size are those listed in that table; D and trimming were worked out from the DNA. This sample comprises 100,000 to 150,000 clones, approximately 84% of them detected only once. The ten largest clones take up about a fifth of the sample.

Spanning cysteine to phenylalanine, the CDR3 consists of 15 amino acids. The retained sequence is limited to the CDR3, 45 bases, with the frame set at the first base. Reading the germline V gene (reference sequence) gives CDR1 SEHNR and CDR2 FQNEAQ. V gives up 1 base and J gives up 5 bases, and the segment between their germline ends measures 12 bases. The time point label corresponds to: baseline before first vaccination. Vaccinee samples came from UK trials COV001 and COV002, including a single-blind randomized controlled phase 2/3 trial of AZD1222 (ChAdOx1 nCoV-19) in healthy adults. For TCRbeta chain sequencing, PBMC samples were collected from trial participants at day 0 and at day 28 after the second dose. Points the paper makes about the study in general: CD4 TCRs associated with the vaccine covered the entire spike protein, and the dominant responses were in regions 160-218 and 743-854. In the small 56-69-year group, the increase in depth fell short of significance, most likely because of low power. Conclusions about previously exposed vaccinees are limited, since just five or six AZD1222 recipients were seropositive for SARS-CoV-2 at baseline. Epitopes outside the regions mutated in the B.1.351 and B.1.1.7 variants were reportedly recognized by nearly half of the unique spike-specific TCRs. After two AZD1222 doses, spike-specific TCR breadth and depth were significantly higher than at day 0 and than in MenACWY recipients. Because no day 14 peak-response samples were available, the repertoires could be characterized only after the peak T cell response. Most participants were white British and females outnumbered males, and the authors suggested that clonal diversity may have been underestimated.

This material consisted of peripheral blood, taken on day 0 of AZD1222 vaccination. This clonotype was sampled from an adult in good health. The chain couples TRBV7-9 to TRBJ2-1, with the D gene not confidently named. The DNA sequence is TGTGCCAGCAGCTTAGGGGGAACACTCAACAATGAGCAGTTCTTC. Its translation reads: CASSLGGTLNNEQFF.